The 16 T cell receptor beta chains below were found in one sample sequenced in a study of glioma-infiltrating T cells. TCR alpha and beta CDR3 regions were amplified from RNA using iRepertoire nested multiplex PCR. TCRdb processed the multiplex PCR reads anew with MiXCR; each CDR3 protein has one entry. The data contain 90,000 or so distinct CDR3 sequences, approximately 42% of them seen just once; the ten biggest clones take up around two fifths. The sequenced sample consisted of glioma tissue, nonneoplastic brain tissue, or PBMCs (not recorded which). The receptors were sampled from a human donor with low-grade glioma or glioblastoma, undergoing nonglioma brain surgery, or in good health (not recorded which).

This clonotype was seen only a few times. One junction end does not reproduce the germline sequence, and a read error may be involved. The chain links TRBV11-1 to TRBJ2-5, with D perhaps TRBD2 (6 bases). The CDR3 extends over 11 amino acids. In germline, CDR1 is SGHAT, CDR2 FQDESV (reference sequence). DNA for the CDR3: TGTGCCAGCAGCTTAGGGGAGACTAGGGCCTTC. Residues: CASSLGETRAF.

This clonotype was observed at least ten times. V and J are TRBV7-6 and TRBJ1-1; D remains unclear. The CDR3 spans 14 residues. Germline CDR1 is SGHVS and CDR2 is FNYEAQ. V dropped 4 bases and J dropped 2 bases, with 11 bases sitting between them. In nucleotides, the CDR3 is TGTGCCAGCAGCTCGATAACGGGTAACACTGAAGCTTTCTTT. It encodes CASSSITGNTEAFF.

V usage is TRBV28 and J usage is TRBJ2-7; TRBD1 matches at 10 bases. This CDR3 is 15 amino acids long. The germline CDR1 and CDR2 sequences are MDHEN and SYDVKM. The ends lost 5 bases at V and 2 bases at J; junction bases unmatched: 6. Written as DNA, the CDR3 is TGTGCCAGCAGTATCGTCGACAGGGGGCCCTACGAGCAGTACTTC. It encodes CASSIVDRGPYEQYF.

This clonotype was counted between two and nine times. A much larger clone is a single base away; this may be a read error. The CDR3 DNA follows: TGTGCCAGCTCACAACGGGCAGACACTGAAGCTTTCTTT. It is translated as CASSQRADTEAFF. The genes are TRBV18 and TRBJ1-1, with D unclear. This CDR3 contains 13 residues. V lost 4 bases and J 3 bases, leaving 9 bases between the germline ends. The V gene's germline CDR1 is KGHSH and CDR2 LQKENI.

Points on this clonotype: At one end, the junction sequence differs from germline, possibly due to a read error. The chain uses TRBV28 and TRBJ1-1; the D gene is possibly TRBD1 (6 bases). CDR1 and CDR2 (germline): MDHEN, SYDVKM. The CDR3 sequence is 15 residues long. CDR3 nucleotide sequence: TGTGCCGGCAGTGAGGGACGCCTTGGGGGCACTGAAGATTTCTTT. Its protein is CAGSEGRLGGTEDFF.

V usage is TRBV27 and J usage is TRBJ2-7; D is ambiguous. V lost 3 bases and J lost 5, with 5 bases in between. The CDR3 consists of 11 residues. The germline V gene has CDR1 MNHEY and CDR2 SMNVEV (reference sequence). The CDR3 DNA sequence: TGTGCCAGCAGTTTCTTCAACGAGCAGTACTTC. It yields the protein CASSFFNEQYF.

Details on this clonotype: Compared with germline, one end of the junction differs, possibly owing to a read error. This chain connects TRBV6-1 to TRBJ2-1, with TRBD1 matching 10 bases. CDR1 MNHNS and CDR2 SASEGT come from the germline V gene. CDR3 length equals 14 residues. The CDR3 DNA follows: TGTGCCAGCAGTAAGGGACAGGGGATCGGTGAGCAGCTTTTC. This codes for CASSKGQGIGEQLF.

Turning to this clonotype: Lacking the conserved final phenylalanine or tryptophan, this CDR3 likely reflects a read error. The DNA is omitted, as the CDR3 cannot be located on it reliably, and the CDR3 follows TCRdb's listing. The chain uses TRBV27 and TRBJ1-5; the table's D call, TRBD1, was not checked against the DNA. CDR1 is MNHEY, CDR2 SMNVEV, per germline (reference sequence). The CDR3 is made up of 15 amino acids, end residues included. The chain's CDR3 is CASRYTGGAIQPQNL.

This clonotype was recorded many times. The chain combines TRBV7-7 with TRBJ2-3; possible D gene TRBD2, 5 bases. The V end lost 8 bases, the J end lost 0 bases, and 18 bases lay between the germline ends. The CDR3 sequence is 16 residues long. CDR1 is SSHAT, CDR2 FNYEAQ, per germline (reference sequence). DNA of the CDR3: TGTGCCAGCGCGGAGGTGACGCTCTCGAGCACAGATACGCAGTATTTT. It encodes CASAEVTLSSTDTQYF.

Notes on this clonotype: A single base separates this from a much larger clone, so it may be a read error. The rearrangement uses TRBV24-1 and TRBJ2-2; either TRBD1 or TRBD2 may supply D (5 bases each). Per germline, CDR1 KGHDR and CDR2 SFDVKD. V gave up 5 bases and J gave up 0 bases, with 9 bases separating them. The CDR3 runs to 15 residues. The CDR3 here is CATSGGTANTGELFF. CDR3 bases: TGTGCCACCAGTGGGGGGACCGCGAACACCGGGGAGCTGTTTTTT.

Ten or more counts support this clonotype. The gene calls are TRBV7-2 and TRBJ2-3; D gene uncertain. Germline V CDR1 and CDR2: SGHTA, FQGNSA. Trimming cost V 1 base and J 3 bases, with 8 bases left between them. The CDR3 is 14 residues long. The chain's CDR3 is CASSLDRLTDTQYF. The DNA of the CDR3 is TGTGCCAGCAGCTTAGACAGACTGACAGATACGCAGTATTTT.

In its sample, this clonotype was seen many times. This chain joins TRBV5-1 and TRBJ2-1; 9 bases are a match to TRBD2. This CDR3 contains 15 residues. Per the germline V gene, CDR1 is SGHRS and CDR2 is YFSETQ. The ends lost 2 bases at V and 9 bases at J; junction bases unmatched: 9. The CDR3 here is CASSLGAREGGEQFF. CDR3 bases: TGCGCCAGCAGCTTAGGTGCGCGGGAGGGCGGTGAGCAGTTCTTC.

V gene TRBV30 combines with J gene TRBJ2-7, with D possibly TRBD2 on 5 matching bases. This CDR3 contains 15 residues. Deletions cut 0 bases from V and 0 bases from J, with 12 bases between. Germline loops: CDR1 GTSNPN, CDR2 SVGIG (reference sequence). CDR3 loop: CAWSVLDLSSYEQYF. The CDR3, as DNA: TGTGCCTGGAGTGTACTAGACCTCAGCTCCTACGAGCAGTACTTC.

Worth noting for this clonotype: This clone may be a read error of a much larger clone one base away. The V and J genes are TRBV29-1 and TRBJ1-5, with TRBD1 matching over 7 bases. The CDR3 is 13 amino acids. Germline V gives CDR1 SQVTM, CDR2 ANQGSEA. For the CDR3, the DNA is TGCAGCGTACAATTCACAGGGGATCAGCCCGAGCATTTT. This codes for CSVQFTGDQPEHF. The whole variable domain, filled in from reference TRBV29-1 and TRBJ1-5, reads SAVISQKPSRDICQRGTSLTIQCQVDSQVTMMFWYRQQPGQSLTLIATANQGSEATYESGFVIDKFPISRPNLTFSTLTVSNMSPEDSSIYLCSVQFTGDQPEHFGDGTRLSIL.

This clonotype appeared many times. The chain couples TRBV3-1 to TRBJ2-1; D is unresolved. Trimming shortened V by 4 bases and J by 5 bases, and 12 bases separated the two germline ends. Germline CDR1 and CDR2: LGHDT and YNNKEL (reference sequence). This CDR3 is built from 14 residues. CDR3 region: CASSRPGTNNEQFF. CDR3 DNA: TGTGCCAGCAGCCGCCCCGGCACTAACAATGAGCAGTTCTTC.

About this clonotype itself: The missing conserved phenylalanine or tryptophan at the end of this CDR3 makes a read error likely. This sequence joins TRBV2 and TRBJ1-1; TRBD1 matches 7 bases. The CDR3 consists of 13 residues. V dropped 6 bases and J dropped 5; count of bases not matched to a gene: 6. CDR1 is SNHLY, CDR2 FYNNEI, per germline. The chain's CDR3 is CASRRDRETEAFL. As DNA, the CDR3 is TGTGCCAGCAGGCGGGACAGAGAGACTGAAGCTTTCCTT.